This TCR beta chain was documented in a study of blood T cell repertoires in COVID-19. Whole-study context: Acute-phase and convalescent COVID-19 samples originated in the United States, Italy and Spain. PBMCs, B-cell-depleted T cells, or T cells provided the cDNA or gDNA that made up the material.

The CDR3 covers 15 residues. CDR1 and CDR2 (germline): KGHDR, SFDVKD. Trimming shortened V by 2 bases and J by 5 bases, and 12 bases separated the two germline ends. Per the authors' pipeline: Nucleated cell number was recorded as an estimate derived from reference gene primer amplification. TCRdb keeps only in-frame clones here, not all; method: immunoSEQ multiplex PCR. The V and J calls and clone size were taken over from that table, and D and trimming were inferred from the DNA. This table has roughly 140,000 clones, about 84% appearing once. The sequenced material came from peripheral blood. This TCR derives from a man aged 55 to 70 with active or convalescent COVID-19. The chain joins TRBV24-1 to TRBJ2-1, with a weak D call TRBD2 (6 bases). The CDR3 here is CATSDSEGRHNEQFF. The CDR3 nucleotides read TGTGCCACCAGTGATTCGGAGGGGCGACACAATGAGCAGTTCTTC.